The rows below give T cell receptor beta chains drawn from one sample of a study of blood T cell repertoires in COVID-19. Here immunoSEQ multiplex PCR was the method, and the copy in TCRdb shows in-frame clones only, minus some. The sample has roughly 500,000 clones, 89% seen once. Source material: peripheral blood. The source is a man aged 18 to 29 with COVID-19, enrolled during active disease. Both conserved end residues are part of each CDR3. The D gene is left open where the match is weak. Some rows mark clone size as missing; the rest say once, few, many or name a class of expanded clone.

V gene	clone size	J gene	D gene	CDR3 protein	CDR3 DNA
TRBV7-9	-	TRBJ1-4	TRBD1	CASSLGAGGAFGEKLFF	TGTGCCAGCAGCTTAGGGGCAGGGGGCGCGTTTGGTGAAAAACTGTTTTTT
TRBV12-3/TRBV12-4	-	TRBJ1-2	TRBD1	CASSPGQGRGYTF	TGTGCCAGCAGTCCGGGACAGGGTAGAGGCTACACCTTC
TRBV7-3	-	TRBJ2-1	-	CASSLVMPGYNEQFF	TGTGCCAGCAGCTTAGTCATGCCAGGATACAATGAGCAGTTCTTC
TRBV11-3	-	TRBJ2-3	TRBD2	CASSLGFSGRETDTQYF	TGTGCCAGCAGCTTAGGGTTTAGCGGGAGGGAAACAGATACGCAGTATTTT
TRBV5-4	-	TRBJ2-1	-	CASSLEAETGRPEQFF	TGTGCCAGCAGCTTGGAGGCCGAGACAGGGAGGCCAGAGCAGTTCTTC
TRBV18	-	TRBJ1-2	-	CASSPQGEDGYTF	TGTGCCAGCTCACCACAGGGGGAAGATGGCTACACCTTC
TRBV28	-	TRBJ2-3	TRBD1	CASRRQGMTDTQYF	TGTGCCAGCAGGCGACAGGGGATGACAGATACGCAGTATTTT
TRBV3-1/TRBV3-2	-	TRBJ2-2	-	CASSQVSTGELFF	TGTGCCAGCAGCCAAGTGAGCACCGGGGAGCTGTTTTTT
TRBV6-1	-	TRBJ1-3	-	CASSEASSSGNTIYF	TGTGCCAGCAGTGAAGCGTCCAGCTCTGGAAACACCATATATTTT
TRBV9	-	TRBJ2-3	TRBD1	CASNRGSDTQYF	TGTGCCAGCAACAGGGGCTCAGATACGCAGTATTTT
TRBV5-1	-	TRBJ2-5	-	CASSLGTGLGETQYF	TGCGCCAGCAGCTTGGGTACAGGGCTGGGAGAGACCCAGTACTTC
TRBV19	-	TRBJ2-7	-	CASSIDRSSYEQYF	TGTGCCAGTAGTATAGATCGCAGTTCATACGAGCAGTACTTC
TRBV6-6	few	TRBJ1-2	TRBD1	CASSERNGQAGYTF	TGTGCCAGCTCAGAGAGAAACGGACAGGCTGGCTACACCTTC
TRBV11-3	-	TRBJ2-3	-	CASSSRGAGDTQYF	TGTGCCAGCAGCTCCCGGGGGGCTGGAGATACGCAGTATTTT
TRBV2	few	TRBJ1-5	-	CASTSFRGGQPQHF	TGTGCCAGCACTTCCTTCAGGGGAGGGCAGCCCCAGCATTTT
TRBV10-1	few	TRBJ1-3	-	CASSESGTARNTIYF	TGCGCCAGCAGTGAGTCCGGGACTGCCAGGAACACCATATATTTT
TRBV7-9	-	TRBJ2-5	-	CASSLASLGLRETQYF	TGTGCCAGCAGCTTAGCAAGTTTGGGGCTACGGGAGACCCAGTACTTC
TRBV24-1	-	TRBJ2-1	TRBD2	CATSGGSGARNEQFF	TGTGCCACCAGTGGAGGAAGCGGGGCCCGGAATGAGCAGTTCTTC
TRBV25-1	-	TRBJ1-5	-	CASSDSTSNQPQHF	TGTGCCAGCAGTGACAGTACAAGCAATCAGCCCCAGCATTTT
TRBV7-3	-	TRBJ2-3	TRBD1	CASSLTGVVTDTQYF	TGTGCCAGCAGCCTGACAGGGGTAGTAACAGATACGCAGTATTTT
TRBV6-5	-	TRBJ2-7	TRBD2	CASRLAGGQYEQYF	TGTGCCAGCAGACTAGCGGGGGGGCAATACGAGCAGTACTTC
TRBV5-1	-	TRBJ2-1	TRBD1	CASSGRDRDKRDYEQFF	TGCGCCAGCAGCGGCCGGGACAGGGATAAGCGGGATTATGAGCAGTTCTTC
TRBV7-9	-	TRBJ2-3	TRBD2	CASSLGLWLAGGQADTQYF	TGTGCCAGCAGCTTGGGGCTATGGCTAGCGGGGGGGCAAGCAGATACGCAGTATTTT
TRBV19	-	TRBJ2-2	-	CASSRPRNTGELFF	TGTGCCAGTAGTAGGCCCAGGAACACCGGGGAGCTGTTTTTT
TRBV3-1/TRBV3-2	-	TRBJ1-1	-	CASSQEGGAFF	TGTGCCAGCAGCCAAGAGGGAGGAGCTTTCTTT
TRBV9	-	TRBJ2-1	TRBD2	CASTLAGGPNEQFF	TGTGCCAGCACCCTAGCGGGAGGGCCGAATGAGCAGTTCTTC
TRBV11-2	-	TRBJ1-1	-	CASSLTAEAFF	TGTGCCAGCAGCTTAACTGCTGAAGCTTTCTTT
TRBV5-1	-	TRBJ2-1	-	CASSLEPYLSGEQFF	TGCGCCAGCAGCTTGGAGCCCTACCTGAGCGGGGAGCAGTTCTTC
TRBV28	-	TRBJ1-5	-	CASSFPASNQPQHF	TGTGCCAGCAGTTTCCCCGCGAGCAATCAGCCCCAGCATTTT
TRBV2	-	TRBJ2-1	-	CASRYYNEQFF	TGTGCCAGCAGATACTACAATGAGCAGTTCTTC
TRBV7-9	-	TRBJ1-1	-	CASSMEGGYGEAFF	TGTGCCAGCAGTATGGAGGGGGGGTACGGTGAAGCTTTCTTT
TRBV15	-	TRBJ1-2	TRBD1	CATSRASGQTPLNYGYTF	TGTGCCACCAGCAGAGCCTCGGGACAGACGCCCCTGAACTATGGCTACACCTTC
TRBV4-1	-	TRBJ1-5	TRBD1	CASSLSWLDRGSNQPQHF	TGCGCCAGCAGCCTCTCATGGCTTGACAGGGGAAGCAATCAGCCCCAGCATTTT
TRBV5-1	-	TRBJ1-1	TRBD1	CASSWTGENTEAFF	TGCGCCAGCAGCTGGACAGGGGAAAACACTGAAGCTTTCTTT
TRBV10-2	-	TRBJ2-7	-	CASSEVWTTYEQYF	TGCGCCAGCAGTGAGGTTTGGACTACCTACGAGCAGTACTTC
TRBV7-8	-	TRBJ2-7	-	CATGGTIYEQYF	TGTGCCACCGGGGGAACCATCTACGAGCAGTACTTC
TRBV7-8	-	TRBJ2-2	-	CASVRGPDTGELFF	TGTGCCAGCGTAAGGGGTCCCGACACCGGGGAGCTGTTTTTT
TRBV5-4	once	TRBJ1-2	-	CASKAGGGFYGYTF	TGTGCCAGCAAGGCGGGGGGGGGATTCTATGGCTACACCTTC
TRBV7-8	-	TRBJ2-3	TRBD2	CASSWWTSGSADTQYF	TGTGCCAGCAGCTGGTGGACTAGCGGGAGCGCAGATACGCAGTATTTT
TRBV5-4	-	TRBJ2-1	TRBD2	CASSLGPGGAGGYNEQFF	TGTGCCAGCAGCTTGGGGCCCGGTGGAGCGGGAGGATACAATGAGCAGTTCTTC
TRBV5-6	-	TRBJ2-2	-	CASRPGRETGTGELFF	TGTGCCAGCAGGCCTGGTCGGGAGACCGGCACCGGGGAGCTGTTTTTT
TRBV5-8	-	TRBJ2-2	-	CASSFPGERTGELFF	TGTGCCAGCAGCTTCCCGGGAGAAAGAACCGGGGAGCTGTTTTTT
TRBV2	-	TRBJ2-7	TRBD1	CAGRGQINSYEQYF	TGTGCCGGTCGGGGACAGATCAACTCCTACGAGCAGTACTTC
TRBV6-5	-	TRBJ2-5	-	CASSRTVTETQYF	TGTGCCAGCAGCCGGACAGTCACGGAGACCCAGTACTTC
TRBV15	-	TRBJ1-5	-	CATSREGSSGQPQHF	TGTGCCACCAGCAGAGAAGGTTCATCGGGGCAGCCCCAGCATTTT
TRBV9	few	TRBJ1-6	-	CASSQGSSPLHF	TGTGCCAGCAGCCAGGGTAGTTCACCCCTCCACTTT
TRBV5-4	-	TRBJ2-5	TRBD1	CASRRGQGTETQYF	TGTGCCAGCAGGCGGGGACAGGGGACAGAGACCCAGTACTTC
TRBV5-1	-	TRBJ2-5	TRBD2	CASSLAGGLETQYF	TGCGCCAGCAGCTTGGCGGGGGGGCTGGAGACCCAGTACTTC
TRBV11-2	-	TRBJ2-7	-	CASSSYREHSYEQYF	TGTGCCAGCAGCTCATACAGGGAGCACTCCTACGAGCAGTACTTC
TRBV5-1	-	TRBJ2-3	-	CASSLGRGLTDTQYF	TGCGCCAGCAGCTTGGGCAGGGGCCTCACAGATACGCAGTATTTT
TRBV14	-	TRBJ2-3	-	CASSQVGDTQYF	TGTGCCAGCAGCCAAGTCGGAGATACGCAGTATTTT
TRBV2	few	TRBJ2-2	-	CASRWQGGIGELFF	TGTGCCAGCAGATGGCAGGGGGGTATCGGGGAGCTGTTTTTT
TRBV24-1	few	TRBJ2-1	TRBD2	CATSDPGLGTNEQFF	TGTGCCACCAGTGATCCCGGACTAGGGACCAATGAGCAGTTCTTC
TRBV6-5	-	TRBJ2-7	TRBD2	CASRHTLAGRYEQYF	TGTGCCAGCAGGCATACCTTAGCGGGGCGATACGAGCAGTACTTC
TRBV7-3	-	TRBJ2-1	TRBD2	CASSLESSGNEQFF	TGTGCCAGCAGCTTAGAGTCTAGCGGTAATGAGCAGTTCTTC
TRBV2	-	TRBJ1-4	-	CASAEGREKLFF	TGTGCCAGCGCAGAGGGGAGGGAAAAACTGTTTTTT
TRBV30	-	TRBJ2-5	-	CAWTKVTGFQAQYF	TGTGCCTGGACTAAGGTCACAGGGTTCCAGGCCCAGTACTTC
TRBV6-6	-	TRBJ1-5	-	CASRIGEYSNQPQHF	TGTGCCAGCAGGATAGGGGAATATAGCAATCAGCCCCAGCATTTT
TRBV19	-	TRBJ2-5	-	CASSNQRVETQYF	TGTGCCAGTAGTAACCAACGGGTAGAGACCCAGTACTTC